The 32 T cell receptor beta chains presented below share a single source sample, sequenced in a study of blood T cell repertoires in COVID-19. Assay: immunoSEQ multiplex PCR; the TCRdb copy retains only in-frame clones and omits some. The sample lists about 180,000 clones, approximately 86% seen once, with roughly 8.7% in the top ten. The sequenced material came from peripheral blood. These receptor sequences come from a man aged 45-60 years with active or convalescent COVID-19.

This clone showed up just once. The V call is TRBV18, the J call TRBJ2-1; D not certain. The CDR3 runs 14 residues. CDR1 and CDR2 from the germline V gene are KGHSH and LQKENI. V lost 6 bases, J lost 0 bases, and 9 bases lay in between. As DNA, the CDR3 is TGTGCCAGCTCCGAGCTGGTCTCCTACAATGAGCAGTTCTTC. It is translated as CASSELVSYNEQFF.

This clone showed up just a few times. This rearrangement joins TRBV9 to TRBJ2-1; TRBD2 is a possible D gene (5 bases). The germline V and J ends were trimmed by 4 bases and 10 bases, with 9 bases remaining between them. CDR1 is SGDLS, CDR2 YYNGEE, per germline. This CDR3 is built from 11 residues. This CDR3 is CASSILEEQFF. The CDR3 nucleotides are TGTGCCAGCAGCATACTAGAGGAGCAGTTCTTC.

The chain is built from TRBV2 and TRBJ1-5; the match to TRBD1 covers 9 bases. CDR1 is SNHLY and CDR2 is FYNNEI in the germline V gene. CDR3 length equals 16 residues. The junction had 11 bases not matched to a gene; V was cut back by 8 bases and J by 3 bases. The CDR3 protein is CASEGQGKPSNQPQHF. The CDR3 coding sequence is TGTGCCAGCGAGGGACAGGGAAAACCCTCCAATCAGCCCCAGCATTTT.

This chain uses TRBV7-2 with TRBJ2-1, with TRBD2 as a possible D gene (5 bases). CDR1 SGHTA and CDR2 FQGNSA come from the germline V gene. This CDR3 spans 14 amino acids. Trimming removed 1 base at V and 3 bases at J, with 7 bases between. CDR3 loop: CASSLVGGYNEQFF. The CDR3 DNA is TGTGCCAGCAGCTTAGTCGGAGGCTACAATGAGCAGTTCTTC.

The rearrangement joins TRBV5-1 to TRBJ2-1; 11 bases are shared with TRBD2. This CDR3 has 15 residues. Germline CDR1 and CDR2: SGHRS and YFSETQ. J gave up 7 bases and V 4 bases, and 7 bases lay outside the gene matches. The CDR3 protein is CASSTGLADRNEQFF. CDR3 sequence (DNA): TGCGCCAGCAGCACGGGACTAGCGGATAGGAATGAGCAGTTCTTC. Together with reference TRBV5-1 and TRBJ2-1, the CDR3 gives the full variable domain: KAGVTQTPRYLIKTRGQQVTLSCSPISGHRSVSWYQQTPGQGLQFLFEYFSETQRNKGNFPGRFSGRQFSNSRSEMNVSTLELGDSALYLCASSTGLADRNEQFFGPGTRLTVL.

This clone was seen a single time. The J gene is TRBJ1-4, the V gene TRBV29-1; 9 nucleotides match TRBD1. Germline V gene lookup returns CDR1 SQVTM and CDR2 ANQGSEA. The CDR3 covers 14 residues. With V trimmed by 7 bases and J by 6 bases, 9 bases remained unmatched. CDR3 nucleotides: TGCAGCGGGCGGACAGGGGCCGAGGATGAAAAACTGTTTTTT. It encodes CSGRTGAEDEKLFF.

The V call is TRBV9, the J call TRBJ2-2; 7 nucleotides align to TRBD1. After removal of 4 bases from V and 5 bases from J, the junction contained 8 bases not matched to a gene. In germline, CDR1 is SGDLS, CDR2 YYNGEE. This CDR3 contains 15 residues. CDR3 in amino acids: CASSTGQARTGELFF. In DNA form, the CDR3 reads TGTGCCAGCAGCACCGGACAGGCAAGGACCGGGGAGCTGTTTTTT.

The V gene is TRBV7-3, the J gene TRBJ2-2, with 8 bases lining up with TRBD1. Losses at the gene ends were 3 bases for V and 0 bases for J; bases not matched to a gene: 3. CDR3 length equals 16 residues. Per germline, CDR1 SGHTA and CDR2 FQGTGA. DNA for the CDR3: TGTGCCAGCAGCTTTGGGACAGGCCCGAACACCGGGGAGCTGTTTTTT. Protein product: CASSFGTGPNTGELFF. Full variable domain (rest looked up from reference TRBV7-3 and TRBJ2-2): GAGVSQTPSNKVTEKGKYVELRCDPISGHTALYWYRQSLGQGPEFLIYFQGTGAADDSGLPNDRFFAVRPEGSVSTLKIQRTERGDSAVYLCASSFGTGPNTGELFFGEGSRLTVL.

The chain employs TRBV7-9 and TRBJ1-2; D call uncertain. This CDR3 region has 16 residues. V lost 5 bases and J lost 0, with 16 bases in between. CDR1 and CDR2 from the germline V gene are SEHNR and FQNEAQ (reference sequence). Here the CDR3 reads CASSLRFTESNYGYTF. DNA for the CDR3: TGTGCCAGCAGCCTCCGCTTCACAGAGTCTAACTATGGCTACACCTTC.

In its sample, this clone was seen a few times. V gene TRBV18 combines with J gene TRBJ2-7; 9 bases fit TRBD2. Germline CDR1 reads KGHSH; CDR2 reads LQKENI. This CDR3 is built from 15 residues. Trimming took 0 bases from V and 0 from J; bases not matched to a gene: 0. CDR3 sequence: CASSPPGLASYEQYF. DNA for the CDR3: TGTGCCAGCTCACCACCGGGACTAGCCTCCTACGAGCAGTACTTC.

CDR3 sequence (DNA): TGTGCCAGCAGTTTACACCAGGACAGGGGGCTGAACACTGAAGCTTTCTTT. It translates to CASSLHQDRGLNTEAFF. The V and J genes are TRBV28 and TRBJ1-1; TRBD1 matches 11 bases. V was pared by 2 bases and J by 0 bases, with 5 bases of the junction left unmatched. Per the germline V gene, CDR1 is MDHEN and CDR2 is SYDVKM. The CDR3 loop spans 17 amino acids.

Ten or more counts support this clone. Other DNA sequences in the sample encode the same CDR3. This rearrangement joins TRBV7-6 to TRBJ2-1, with TRBD1 identical over 8 bases. This CDR3 spans 15 amino acids. Germline lookup yields CDR1 SGHVS and CDR2 FNYEAQ. Unmatched junction bases numbered 6, after V lost 5 bases and J lost 3 bases. The CDR3 region has the DNA TGTGCCAGCAGCCGTGGACAGGGCGACTACAATGAGCAGTTCTTC. Translating it yields CASSRGQGDYNEQFF.

This sequence joins TRBV28 and TRBJ1-3; tentatively, D is TRBD1 (6 bases). Trimming shortened V by 7 bases and J by 0 bases, and 16 bases separated the two germline ends. The CDR3 covers 16 residues. In germline, CDR1 is MDHEN, CDR2 SYDVKM. The CDR3 sequence: CASTSGGTRSGNTIYF. CDR3 nucleotides: TGTGCCAGCACCTCGGGGGGCACGCGCTCTGGAAACACCATATATTTT.

The V and J genes are TRBV2 and TRBJ1-3; 9 bases are shared with TRBD1. Germline CDR1 SNHLY, CDR2 FYNNEI. With V trimmed by 6 bases and J by 4 bases, 10 bases remained unmatched. This CDR3 comprises 16 residues. The CDR3: CASSKTGGNGGNTIYF. DNA for the CDR3: TGTGCCAGCAGCAAGACAGGGGGGAATGGGGGAAACACCATATATTTT. The full variable domain, in which reference TRBV2 and TRBJ1-3 provide the parts outside the CDR3, is EPEVTQTPSHQVTQMGQEVILRCVPISNHLYFYWYRQILGQKVEFLVSFYNNEISEKSEIFDDQFSVERPDGSNFTLKIRSTKLEDSAMYFCASSKTGGNGGNTIYFGEGSWLTVV.

CDR3 DNA sequence: TGTGCCAGCAGCGGACAGGGAGTTCCCCTCCACTTT. It translates to CASSGQGVPLHF. The chain uses TRBV9 and TRBJ1-6; 7 nucleotides align to TRBD1. Germline V gives CDR1 SGDLS, CDR2 YYNGEE. The CDR3 is 12 amino acids. V was pared by 3 bases and J by 13 bases, with 4 bases of the junction left unmatched. The full variable domain, completed using reference TRBV9 and TRBJ1-6, is DSGVTQTPKHLITATGQRVTLRCSPRSGDLSVYWYQQSLDQGLQFLIQYYNGEERAKGNILERFSAQQFPDLHSELNLSSLELGDSALYFCASSGQGVPLHFGNGTRLTVT.

V usage is TRBV4-1 and J usage is TRBJ2-1; TRBD2 is a possible D gene (5 bases). The V gene's germline CDR1 is MGHRA and CDR2 YSYEKL. The V end lost 0 bases, the J end lost 7 bases, and 10 bases lay between the germline ends. CDR3 length equals 14 residues. CDR3 nucleotides: TGCGCCAGCAGCCAAGATGTGCGCGGGAATGAGCAGTTCTTC. Its translation is CASSQDVRGNEQFF.

The chain recombines TRBV18 with TRBJ2-7; D is perhaps TRBD1 (6 bases). The V gene's germline CDR1 is KGHSH and CDR2 LQKENI. V gave up 3 bases and J gave up 2 bases, with 14 bases separating them. The length of the CDR3 is 15 residues. DNA for the CDR3: TGTGCCAGCTCACCTCGAGGGGGATCGACCTACGAGCAGTACTTC. This sequence encodes CASSPRGGSTYEQYF.

V is TRBV6-5 and J is TRBJ1-2; tentative D call: TRBD1 (5 bases). CDR1 is MNHEY and CDR2 is SVGAGI in the germline V gene. V was cut by 6 bases and J by 4 bases, with 12 bases left in between. This CDR3 contains 13 residues. CDR3 sequence: CASSNRQFYGYTF. The CDR3 coding sequence is TGTGCCAGCAGCAACAGACAGTTCTATGGCTACACCTTC.

The CDR3 loop is CASSIRTGNELFF. As DNA, the CDR3 is TGTGCCAGTAGTATAAGGACAGGGAATGAGCTGTTTTTT. The V gene is TRBV19, the J gene TRBJ2-2; 8 bases match TRBD1. Germline assignment: CDR1 LNHDA and CDR2 SQIVND (reference sequence). Trimming removed 2 bases from V and 11 bases from J; junction bases left unmatched: 4. The CDR3 is made up of 13 amino acids.

The chain combines TRBV6-1 with TRBJ2-1; D remains unclear. Germline CDR1 MNHNS, CDR2 SASEGT. The length of the CDR3 is 16 residues. Trimming took off 1 base at V and 4 bases at J, with 14 bases between the two ends. CDR3 sequence reads: CASSEGMSTVYNEQFF. DNA of the CDR3: TGTGCCAGCAGTGAAGGGATGAGCACAGTTTACAATGAGCAGTTCTTC.

The chain couples TRBV7-9 to TRBJ2-1; 7 bases agree with TRBD2. V trimming: 3 bases; J trimming: 4 bases; junction bases outside the gene matches: 3. The germline gives CDR1 SEHNR, CDR2 FQNEAQ (reference sequence). This CDR3 region has 14 residues. The CDR3 DNA reads as TGTGCCAGCAGCTTTACGGGAGGTTACAATGAGCAGTTCTTC. Protein sequence: CASSFTGGYNEQFF.

CDR3 nucleotide sequence: TGTGCCAGCAGTTCTTCCGGGGATACGCAGTATTTT. Translated: CASSSSGDTQYF. The chain links TRBV5-4 to TRBJ2-3; no clear D. CDR3 length: 12 amino acids. Germline CDR1 is SGHNT and CDR2 is YYREEE (reference sequence). V shed 5 bases and J shed 6 bases, with 10 bases lying between them.

The V call is TRBV4-1, the J call TRBJ2-4; 11 bases fit TRBD2. Germline V gene lookup returns CDR1 MGHRA and CDR2 YSYEKL. J lost 0 bases, V lost 1 base, and 2 bases had no gene match. This CDR3 has 17 amino acids. The CDR3 region is CASSQVAGGLAKNIQYF. Written as DNA, the CDR3 is TGCGCCAGCAGCCAAGTAGCGGGAGGGTTAGCCAAAAACATTCAGTACTTC.

V usage is TRBV6-5 and J usage is TRBJ1-6, with D possibly being TRBD1 (5 bases). The V end was cut by 6 bases, the J end by 10 bases, with 10 bases between. From germline, CDR1 is MNHEY and CDR2 SVGAGI. The CDR3 totals 12 residues. The CDR3 nucleotides read TGTGCCAGCAGAGGGGAAGGGTCACCCCTCCACTTT. Translated, it gives CASRGEGSPLHF.

V gene TRBV4-2 combines with J gene TRBJ1-2; 8 bases line up with TRBD1. J was trimmed by 4 bases and V by 3 bases; bases with no gene match: 7. Germline CDR1 and CDR2: LGHNA and YNFKEQ. The CDR3 has 15 residues. In nucleotides, the CDR3 is TGTGCCAGCAGCCAGACTTGGACAGGGCCCTATGGCTACACCTTC. It is translated as CASSQTWTGPYGYTF.

V usage is TRBV7-9 and J usage is TRBJ1-2; 7 bases match TRBD1. CDR3 size: 13 residues. The germline CDR1 and CDR2 sequences are SEHNR and FQNEAQ (reference sequence). Trimming at V came to 5 bases and at J to 4 bases, leaving 4 bases not matched to a gene. CDR3 sequence: CASSEQGGYGYTF. The CDR3 DNA reads TGTGCCAGCAGCGAGCAGGGGGGCTATGGCTACACCTTC.

The CDR3 bases are TGCAGCGTTGGTGGGGCGGACCAGCCCCAGCATTTT. Residues: CSVGGADQPQHF. V is TRBV29-1 and J is TRBJ1-5; D is possibly TRBD1 (5 bases). The CDR3 loop spans 12 amino acids. The germline CDR1 and CDR2 sequences are SQVTM and ANQGSEA. V gave up 4 bases and J gave up 7 bases, with 11 bases separating them.

The chain links TRBV19 to TRBJ2-7; 10 bases map to TRBD2. The germline CDR1 and CDR2 sequences are LNHDA and SQIVND (reference sequence). This CDR3 has 15 residues. V was pared by 5 bases and J by 6 bases, with 10 bases of the junction left unmatched. CDR3 DNA: TGTGCCAGTAGTCGGGGGACTAGCGCCCCCACCGAGCAGTACTTC. This codes for CASSRGTSAPTEQYF.

V usage is TRBV19 and J usage is TRBJ1-2; D may be TRBD1 (5 bases). Trimming cost V 5 bases and J 4 bases, with 14 bases left between them. The germline CDR1 and CDR2 sequences are LNHDA and SQIVND (reference sequence). The CDR3 has 14 residues. CDR3 sequence reads: CASSLYERGYGYTF. CDR3 coding DNA: TGTGCCAGTAGTCTATACGAAAGGGGCTATGGCTACACCTTC. The whole variable domain, filled in from reference TRBV19 and TRBJ1-2, reads DGGITQSPKYLFRKEGQNVTLSCEQNLNHDAMYWYRQDPGQGLRLIYYSQIVNDFQKGDIAEGYSVSREKKESFPLTVTSAQKNPTAFYLCASSLYERGYGYTFGSGTRLTVV.

This clone came up a few times. The chain combines TRBV3-1 (or the pseudogene TRBV3-2) with TRBJ2-2; TRBD2 agrees at 8 bases. Germline CDR1 is LGHDT and CDR2 is YNNKEL (reference sequence). V lost 7 bases and J lost 3; bases outside the gene matches: 7. This CDR3 has 15 amino acids. The CDR3 DNA sequence: TGTGCCAGCAAAGGCGGGAGGTATCACACCGGGGAGCTGTTTTTT. Encoded protein: CASKGGRYHTGELFF.

This clone showed up just a few times. This chain uses TRBV10-2 with TRBJ2-2, with TRBD1 identical over 7 bases. V dropped 2 bases and J dropped 6; count of bases not matched to a gene: 3. The CDR3 has 14 amino acids. Germline V CDR1 and CDR2: WSHSY, SAAADI. CDR3 loop: CASSEDRVSGELFF. For the CDR3, the DNA is TGCGCCAGCAGTGAGGACAGGGTATCCGGGGAGCTGTTTTTT.

This clone was seen only a few times. The gene calls are TRBV10-3 and TRBJ1-5; 8 bases fit TRBD1. Trimming at V came to 3 bases and at J to 6 bases, leaving 7 bases not matched to a gene. The germline CDR1 and CDR2 sequences are ENHRY and SYGVKD. This CDR3 is 15 amino acids long. The CDR3 nucleotides are TGTGCCATCAGTGAAGGACAGGGAGGGACTCAGCCCCAGCATTTT. It encodes CAISEGQGGTQPQHF.